The present T cell receptor (beta chain) was sequenced within a study of beta chain features in type 1 diabetes. Expressed TCRB transcripts were sequenced because the entire RNA isolate underwent reverse transcription. The assay was immunoSEQ multiplex PCR, and TCRdb's table has in-frame clones only and misses some. The table lists almost 350,000 clones, 6.5% to 10% of them singletons, with less than 0.45% in the top ten. Germline loops: CDR1 SGHKS, CDR2 YYEKEE (reference sequence). The CDR3 consists of 15 residues. V gave up 1 base and J gave up 0 bases, with 8 bases separating them. Sorted CD4+ subsets: naive, central memory, regulatory, stem cell-like memory (CD45RO/CCR7/CD25/CD127/CD95/CD27 panel). Overall study results and limits: Shorter TCRB CDR3s, moderately but significantly so, marked every one of the four CD4+ subsets in Type 1 diabetes patients.

This clone was seen more than once but under ten times. Its antigen remains unidentified. This TCR derives from a woman under 30 in good health. The V and J genes are TRBV5-5 and TRBJ1-3; D remains ambiguous. The material sequenced was central memory CD4+ T cells from blood. The CDR3 DNA sequence: TGTGCCAGCAGCTTGTTACCGAACTCTGGAAACACCATATATTTT. Its translation is CASSLLPNSGNTIYF.